This T cell receptor (beta chain) was sequenced in a study of cytomegalovirus exposure and HLA in healthy donors. Study information: The roughly 120 million unique TCR beta sequences, from about 180 million T cells, were found by an earlier analysis.

PCR employed 60 Vbeta and 13 Jbeta primers. Sequencing used immunoSEQ multiplex PCR; TCRdb keeps in-frame clones, though not all of them. The data contain 100,000 to 150,000 clones, around three quarters of them singletons. Findings of the study overall: When analyzed later, a missense DCLRE1C variant was found to be linked to TCR beta V- and J-gene trimming. A highly shared variant cluster was judged a likely technical artifact. There were some public TCRs occurring in many donors, but most TCR sequences were rare.

The CDR3 sequence is 18 residues long. CDR1 is LNHDA and CDR2 is SQIVND in the germline V gene (reference sequence). V shed 11 bases and J shed 0 bases, with 26 bases lying between them. With regard to this clone: The antigen remains unidentified.

Sequencing input: PBMCs. The chain employs TRBV19 and TRBJ2-1; perhaps TRBD1 as D (7 bases). The sequence derives from a female donor in good health and CMV-seronegative. Here the CDR3 DNA reads TGTGCCGGTCTGCGGGACAGCCCTTTCACGAGCTCCTACAATGAGCAGTTCTTC. This codes for CAGLRDSPFTSSYNEQFF.